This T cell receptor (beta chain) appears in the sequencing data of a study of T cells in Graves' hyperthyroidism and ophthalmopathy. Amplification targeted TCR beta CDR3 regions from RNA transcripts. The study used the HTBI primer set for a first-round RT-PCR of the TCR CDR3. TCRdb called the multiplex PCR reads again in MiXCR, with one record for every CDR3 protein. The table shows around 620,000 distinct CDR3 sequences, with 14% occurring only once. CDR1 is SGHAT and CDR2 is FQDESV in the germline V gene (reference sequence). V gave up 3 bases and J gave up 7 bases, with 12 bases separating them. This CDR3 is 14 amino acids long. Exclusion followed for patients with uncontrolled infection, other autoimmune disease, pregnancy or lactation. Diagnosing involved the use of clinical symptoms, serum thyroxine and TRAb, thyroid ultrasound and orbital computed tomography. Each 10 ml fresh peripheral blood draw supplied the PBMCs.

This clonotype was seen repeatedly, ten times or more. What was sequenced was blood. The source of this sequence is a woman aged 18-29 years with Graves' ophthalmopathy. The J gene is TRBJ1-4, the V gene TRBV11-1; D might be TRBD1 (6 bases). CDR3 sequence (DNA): TGTGCCAGCAGCTTGACAGGTACCGCTGAAAAACTGTTTTTT. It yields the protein CASSLTGTAEKLFF. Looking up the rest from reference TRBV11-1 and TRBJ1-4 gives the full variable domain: EAEVAQSPRYKITEKSQAVAFWCDPISGHATLYWYRQILGQGPELLVQFQDESVVDDSQLPKDRFSAERLKGVDSTLKIQPAELGDSAMYLCASSLTGTAEKLFFGSGTQLSVL.